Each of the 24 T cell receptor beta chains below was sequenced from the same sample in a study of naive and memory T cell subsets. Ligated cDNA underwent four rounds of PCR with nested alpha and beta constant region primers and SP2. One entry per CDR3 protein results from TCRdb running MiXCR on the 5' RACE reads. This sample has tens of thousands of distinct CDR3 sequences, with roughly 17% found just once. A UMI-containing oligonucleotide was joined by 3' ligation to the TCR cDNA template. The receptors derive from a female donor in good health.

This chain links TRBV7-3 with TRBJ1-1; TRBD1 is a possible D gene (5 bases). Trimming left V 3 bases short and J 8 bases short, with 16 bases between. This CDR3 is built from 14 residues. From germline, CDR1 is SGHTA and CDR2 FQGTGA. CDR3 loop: CASSLGDHTAEAFF. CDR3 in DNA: TGTGCCAGCAGCTTGGGGGACCACACTGCGGAAGCTTTCTTT.

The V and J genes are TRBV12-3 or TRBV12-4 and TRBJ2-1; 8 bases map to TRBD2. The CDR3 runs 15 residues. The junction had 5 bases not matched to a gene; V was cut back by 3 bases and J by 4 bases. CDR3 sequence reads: CASSFGGGLYNEQFF. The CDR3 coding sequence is TGTGCCAGCAGTTTTGGCGGGGGGCTATACAATGAGCAGTTCTTC.

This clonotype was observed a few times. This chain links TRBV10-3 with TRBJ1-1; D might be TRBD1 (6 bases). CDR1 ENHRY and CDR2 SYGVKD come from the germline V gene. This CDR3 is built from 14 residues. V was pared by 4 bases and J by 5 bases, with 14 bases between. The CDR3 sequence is CAISGQGRGTEAFF. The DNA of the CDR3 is TGTGCCATCAGTGGCCAGGGTAGGGGGACTGAAGCTTTCTTT.

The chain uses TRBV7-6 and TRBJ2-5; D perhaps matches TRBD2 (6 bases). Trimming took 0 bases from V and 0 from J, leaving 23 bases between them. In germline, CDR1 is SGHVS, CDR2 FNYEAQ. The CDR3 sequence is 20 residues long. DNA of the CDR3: TGTGCCAGCAGCTTAGCGCTGGTGGGACTCGGCCTAGGGGACCAAGAGACCCAGTACTTC. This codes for CASSLALVGLGLGDQETQYF.

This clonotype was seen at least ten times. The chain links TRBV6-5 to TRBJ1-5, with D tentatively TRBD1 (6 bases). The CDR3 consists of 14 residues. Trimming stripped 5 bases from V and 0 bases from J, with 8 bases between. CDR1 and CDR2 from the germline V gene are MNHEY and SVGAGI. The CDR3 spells CASSAQGSNQPQHF. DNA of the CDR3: TGTGCCAGCAGTGCACAGGGTAGCAATCAGCCCCAGCATTTT.

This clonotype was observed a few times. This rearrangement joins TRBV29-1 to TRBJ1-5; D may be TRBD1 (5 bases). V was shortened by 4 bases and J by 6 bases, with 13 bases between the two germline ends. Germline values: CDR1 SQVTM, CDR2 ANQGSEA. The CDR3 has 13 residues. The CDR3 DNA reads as TGCAGCGTTGTTGGGGGGAGTGGTCAGCCCCAGCATTTT. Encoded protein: CSVVGGSGQPQHF.

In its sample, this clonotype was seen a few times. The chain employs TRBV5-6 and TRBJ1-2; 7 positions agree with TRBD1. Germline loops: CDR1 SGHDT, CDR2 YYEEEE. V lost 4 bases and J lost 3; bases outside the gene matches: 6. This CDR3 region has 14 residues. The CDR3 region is CASSPWDRDYGYTF. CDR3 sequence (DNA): TGTGCCAGCAGCCCCTGGGACAGAGACTATGGCTACACCTTC.

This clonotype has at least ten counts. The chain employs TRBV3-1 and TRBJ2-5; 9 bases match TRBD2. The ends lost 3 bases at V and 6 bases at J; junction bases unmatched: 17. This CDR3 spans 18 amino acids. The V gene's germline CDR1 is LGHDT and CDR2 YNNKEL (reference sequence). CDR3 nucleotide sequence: TGTGCCAGCAGCCAGCTAAGAAGTGGCGGGGGGGCGTGGAAGACCCAGTACTTC. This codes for CASSQLRSGGGAWKTQYF.

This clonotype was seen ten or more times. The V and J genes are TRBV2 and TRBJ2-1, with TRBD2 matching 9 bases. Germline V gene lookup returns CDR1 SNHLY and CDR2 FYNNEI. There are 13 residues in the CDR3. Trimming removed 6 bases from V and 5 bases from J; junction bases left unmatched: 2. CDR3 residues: CASRTSGDNEQFF. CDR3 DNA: TGTGCCAGCAGGACTAGCGGAGACAATGAGCAGTTCTTC. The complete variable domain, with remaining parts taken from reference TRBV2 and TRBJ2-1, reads EPEVTQTPSHQVTQMGQEVILRCVPISNHLYFYWYRQILGQKVEFLVSFYNNEISEKSEIFDDQFSVERPDGSNFTLKIRSTKLEDSAMYFCASRTSGDNEQFFGPGTRLTVL.

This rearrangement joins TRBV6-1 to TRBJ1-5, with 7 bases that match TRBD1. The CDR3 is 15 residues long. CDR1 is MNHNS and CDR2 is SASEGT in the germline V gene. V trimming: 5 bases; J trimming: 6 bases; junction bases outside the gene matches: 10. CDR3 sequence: CASSYTGEVGQPQHF. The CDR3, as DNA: TGTGCCAGCAGTTACACAGGGGAGGTGGGTCAGCCCCAGCATTTT.

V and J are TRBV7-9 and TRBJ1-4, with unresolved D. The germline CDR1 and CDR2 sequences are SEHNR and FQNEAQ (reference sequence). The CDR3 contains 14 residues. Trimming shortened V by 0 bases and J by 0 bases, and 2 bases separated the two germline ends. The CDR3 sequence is CASSLAATNEKLFF. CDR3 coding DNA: TGTGCCAGCAGCTTAGCCGCAACTAATGAAAAACTGTTTTTT.

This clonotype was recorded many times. The CDR3 protein is CASSYSTGAGYTF. CDR3 coding DNA: TGTGCCAGCAGTTACTCAACAGGGGCTGGCTACACCTTC. V usage is TRBV6-6 and J usage is TRBJ1-2; 7 bases line up with TRBD1. Germline CDR1 reads MNHNY; CDR2 reads SVGAGI (reference sequence). V lost 0 bases and J lost 7; bases outside the gene matches: 2. CDR3 length: 13 residues.

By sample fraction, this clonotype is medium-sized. CDR3 amino acids: CSARGFLRGGTYNEQFF. As DNA, the CDR3 is TGCAGTGCTAGAGGCTTTTTACGGGGGGGAACCTACAATGAGCAGTTCTTC. J is TRBJ2-1 and V is TRBV20-1, with 8 bases lining up with TRBD2. Germline loops: CDR1 DFQATT, CDR2 SNEGSKA (reference sequence). The length of the CDR3 is 17 residues. Trimming cost V 1 base and J 2 bases; bases outside gene matches: 10.

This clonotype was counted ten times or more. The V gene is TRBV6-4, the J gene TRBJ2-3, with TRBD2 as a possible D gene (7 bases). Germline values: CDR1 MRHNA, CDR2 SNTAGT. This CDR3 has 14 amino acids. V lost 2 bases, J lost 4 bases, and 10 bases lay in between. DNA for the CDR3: TGTGCCAGCAGTGACGGCGGGGGCGCAGATACGCAGTATTTT. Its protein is CASSDGGGADTQYF.

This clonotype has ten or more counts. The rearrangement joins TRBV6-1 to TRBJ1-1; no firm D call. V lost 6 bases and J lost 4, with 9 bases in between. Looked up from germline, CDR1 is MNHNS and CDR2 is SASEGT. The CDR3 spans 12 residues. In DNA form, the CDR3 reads TGTGCCAGCAGCGCTGCTCCCACTGAAGCTTTCTTT. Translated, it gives CASSAAPTEAFF.

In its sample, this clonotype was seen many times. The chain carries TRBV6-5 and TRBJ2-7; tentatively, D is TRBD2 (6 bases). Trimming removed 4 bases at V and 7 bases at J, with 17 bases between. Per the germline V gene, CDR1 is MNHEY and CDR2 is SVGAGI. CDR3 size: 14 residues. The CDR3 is CASSSPLLANEQYF. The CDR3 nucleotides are TGTGCCAGCAGTTCCCCCCTCCTAGCGAATGAGCAGTACTTC.

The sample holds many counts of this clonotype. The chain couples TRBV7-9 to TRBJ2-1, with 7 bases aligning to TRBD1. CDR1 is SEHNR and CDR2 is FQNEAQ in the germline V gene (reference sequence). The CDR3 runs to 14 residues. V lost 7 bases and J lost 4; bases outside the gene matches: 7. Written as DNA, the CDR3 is TGTGCCAGCACCCCCCAGGACAGGTACAATGAGCAGTTCTTC. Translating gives CASTPQDRYNEQFF.

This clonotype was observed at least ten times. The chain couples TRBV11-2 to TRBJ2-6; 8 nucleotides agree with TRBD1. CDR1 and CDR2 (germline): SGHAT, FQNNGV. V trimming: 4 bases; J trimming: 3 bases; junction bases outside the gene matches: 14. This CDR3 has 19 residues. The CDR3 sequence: CASSSPRETGVFGANVLTF. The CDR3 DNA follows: TGTGCCAGCAGCTCCCCTCGAGAGACAGGGGTCTTTGGGGCCAACGTCCTGACTTTC.

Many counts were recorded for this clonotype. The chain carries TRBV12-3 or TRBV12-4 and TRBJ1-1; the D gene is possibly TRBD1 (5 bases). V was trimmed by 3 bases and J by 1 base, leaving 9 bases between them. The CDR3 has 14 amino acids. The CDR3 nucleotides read TGTGCCAGCAGTTTTGGAAGGGGGAACACTGAAGCTTTCTTT. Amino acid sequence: CASSFGRGNTEAFF.

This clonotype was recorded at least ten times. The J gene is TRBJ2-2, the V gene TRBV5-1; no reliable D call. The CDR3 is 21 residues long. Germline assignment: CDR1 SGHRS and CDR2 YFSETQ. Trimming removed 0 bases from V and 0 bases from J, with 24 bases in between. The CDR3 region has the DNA TGCGCCAGCAGCTTGGATCCCCCTGGCCTTATTGGGGTTACGAACACCGGGGAGCTGTTTTTT. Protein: CASSLDPPGLIGVTNTGELFF.

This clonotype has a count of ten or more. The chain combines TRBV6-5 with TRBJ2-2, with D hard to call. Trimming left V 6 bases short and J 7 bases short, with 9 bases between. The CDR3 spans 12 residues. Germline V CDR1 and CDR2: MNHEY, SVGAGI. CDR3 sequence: CASSVVGGELFF. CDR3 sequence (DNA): TGTGCCAGCAGCGTAGTCGGCGGGGAGCTGTTTTTT.

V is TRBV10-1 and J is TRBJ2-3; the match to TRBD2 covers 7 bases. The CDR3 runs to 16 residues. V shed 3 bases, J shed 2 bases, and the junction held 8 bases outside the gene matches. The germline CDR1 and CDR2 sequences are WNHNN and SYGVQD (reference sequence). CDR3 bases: TGCGCCAGCAGTGATGGAGCGGGACTACCCACAGATACGCAGTATTTT. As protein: CASSDGAGLPTDTQYF.

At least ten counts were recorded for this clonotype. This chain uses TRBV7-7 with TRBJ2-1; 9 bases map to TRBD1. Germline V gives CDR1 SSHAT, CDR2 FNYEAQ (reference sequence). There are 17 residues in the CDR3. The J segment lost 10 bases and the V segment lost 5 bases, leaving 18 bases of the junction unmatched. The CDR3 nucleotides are TGTGCCAGCAGCCCCCCCCCCGGGACAGGGAAAGGTGGGGAGCAGTTCTTC. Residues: CASSPPPGTGKGGEQFF.

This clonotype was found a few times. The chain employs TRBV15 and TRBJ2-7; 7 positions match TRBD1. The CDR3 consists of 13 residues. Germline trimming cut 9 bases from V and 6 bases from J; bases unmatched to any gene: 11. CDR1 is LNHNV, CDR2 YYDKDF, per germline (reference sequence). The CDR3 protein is CATRDREGFEQYF. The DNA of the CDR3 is TGTGCCACTAGAGACAGGGAAGGGTTCGAGCAGTACTTC.